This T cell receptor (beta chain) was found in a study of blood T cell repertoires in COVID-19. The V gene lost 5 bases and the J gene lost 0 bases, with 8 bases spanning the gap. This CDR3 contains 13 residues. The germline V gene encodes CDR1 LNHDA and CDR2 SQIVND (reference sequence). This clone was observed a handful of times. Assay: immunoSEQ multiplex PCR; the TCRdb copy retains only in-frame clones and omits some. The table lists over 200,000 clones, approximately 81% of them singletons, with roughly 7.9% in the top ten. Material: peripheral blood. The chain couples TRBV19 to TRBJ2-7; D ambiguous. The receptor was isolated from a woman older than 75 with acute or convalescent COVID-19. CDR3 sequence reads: CASSGWASYEQYF. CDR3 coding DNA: TGTGCCAGTAGTGGCTGGGCCTCCTACGAGCAGTACTTC. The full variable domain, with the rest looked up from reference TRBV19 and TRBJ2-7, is DGGITQSPKYLFRKEGQNVTLSCEQNLNHDAMYWYRQDPGQGLRLIYYSQIVNDFQKGDIAEGYSVSREKKESFPLTVTSAQKNPTAFYLCASSGWASYEQYFGPGTRLTVT.